This T cell receptor (beta chain) was found in a study of T cells after yellow fever vaccination. Findings and caveats of the study: Secondary responses were weaker yet peaked faster, day 5 versus 15. After the booster, nearly 98% of CD4 and just over 85% of CD8 primary-response clones were re-detected. Repertoires obtained by FACS sorting could include abundant clonotypes that entered as contaminants from the bulk population.

Worth noting for this clonotype: Its specificity is unknown.

Per the germline V gene, CDR1 is SGHTA and CDR2 is FQGNSA. The V gene lost 6 bases and the J gene lost 4 bases, with 20 bases spanning the gap. CDR3 size: 16 residues. A universal primer site and UMIs were added as TCR cDNA was made by 5'RACE template switching. TCRdb fed the 5' RACE reads into MiXCR, producing one record per CDR3 protein. This sample carries 450,000 to 650,000 distinct CDR3 sequences, roughly 22% of them seen once, and the ten largest clones take about 15%. The clonotype was recovered from a man aged 18 to 30 who received the YFV17D yellow fever vaccine. The source material was PBMCs, sampled less than 25 days after the first yellow fever vaccination. The chain combines TRBV7-2 with TRBJ2-3; unclear D gene. CDR3: CASSSRLSEIPDTQYF. For the CDR3, the DNA is TGTGCCAGCAGTTCCCGACTCTCAGAGATCCCAGATACGCAGTATTTT.